These 6 T cell receptor beta chains were all obtained from the same sample, sequenced in a study of beta chain features in type 1 diabetes. Study results and limitations: There was a moderate but significant shortening of TCRB CDR3s in all four CD4+ subsets of Type 1 diabetes patients.

Of the isolated RNA, all was reverse transcribed, and so the sequenced material was expressed TCRB transcripts. The method was immunoSEQ multiplex PCR; TCRdb's version includes in-frame clones alone and lacks a portion of them. The table shows 330,000 or so clones, with over 10% occurring only once. Their target antigens are unknown. The sequenced sample consisted of naive CD4+ T cells from blood. The receptors come from a woman aged 18-35 years with type 1 diabetes.

The V gene is TRBV30, the J gene TRBJ2-1; 11 bases agree with TRBD2. CDR3 length: 15 residues. CDR1 is GTSNPN, CDR2 SVGIG, per germline (reference sequence). Trimming at V came to 4 bases and at J to 0 bases, leaving 2 bases not matched to a gene. The CDR3 is CAWTSGRSSYNEQFF. The CDR3 DNA sequence: TGTGCCTGGACTAGCGGGAGGAGCTCCTACAATGAGCAGTTCTTC.

The chain uses TRBV9 and TRBJ1-3; D not resolved. Germline V gene sequence: CDR1 SGDLS, CDR2 YYNGEE. The CDR3 consists of 18 residues. The V gene lost 0 bases and the J gene lost 0 bases, with 16 bases spanning the gap. This CDR3 is CASSVDGLAAFSGNTIYF. In nucleotides, the CDR3 is TGTGCCAGCAGCGTAGATGGATTGGCGGCCTTCTCTGGAAACACCATATATTTT.

There are a few counts of this clone. This chain uses TRBV19 with TRBJ2-1, with TRBD2 matching over 10 bases. The germline CDR1 and CDR2 sequences are LNHDA and SQIVND (reference sequence). Unmatched junction bases numbered 14, after V lost 4 bases and J lost 5 bases. The CDR3 contains 18 residues. The CDR3 sequence: CASSRPPPAGGRHNEQFF. The DNA for the CDR3 is TGTGCCAGTAGTAGACCCCCCCCAGCGGGGGGGCGCCACAATGAGCAGTTCTTC.

This rearrangement joins TRBV7-2 to TRBJ2-7; a possible D gene is TRBD1 (5 bases). Trimming removed 2 bases from V and 9 bases from J, with 8 bases in between. The V gene's germline CDR1 is SGHTA and CDR2 FQGNSA. The CDR3 contains 11 residues. Written as DNA, the CDR3 is TGTGCCAGCAGCTTAAGGCAGGGGCAGTACTTC. This gives the protein CASSLRQGQYF. Combining the CDR3 with reference TRBV7-2 and TRBJ2-7 gives the whole variable domain GAGVSQSPSNKVTEKGKDVELRCDPISGHTALYWYRQSLGQGLEFLIYFQGNSAPDKSGLPSDRFSAERTGGSVSTLTIQRTQQEDSAVYLCASSLRQGQYFGPGTRLTVT.

This clone was recorded a few times. The genes are TRBV28 and TRBJ2-3, with 7 positions matching TRBD1. After removal of 6 bases from V and 0 bases from J, the junction contained 6 bases not matched to a gene. This CDR3 is 15 amino acids long. CDR1 and CDR2 (germline): MDHEN, SYDVKM. The CDR3 loop reads CASSPGTASTDTQYF. CDR3 DNA sequence: TGTGCCAGCAGCCCTGGGACAGCTAGCACAGATACGCAGTATTTT. The variable domain in full, completed from reference TRBV28 and TRBJ2-3, reads DVKVTQSSRYLVKRTGEKVFLECVQDMDHENMFWYRQDPGLGLRLIYFSYDVKMKEKGDIPEGYSVSREKKERFSLILESASTNQTSMYLCASSPGTASTDTQYFGPGTRLTVL.

The V and J genes are TRBV4-1 and TRBJ2-7; 8 bases are shared with TRBD1. Germline V gene sequence: CDR1 MGHRA, CDR2 YSYEKL. This CDR3 is built from 15 residues. V shed 4 bases and J 4 bases; nucleotides not matched to a gene: 9. In nucleotides, the CDR3 is TGCGCCAGCAGCCTGACCGGGACAGGATTTTACGAGCAGTACTTC. As protein: CASSLTGTGFYEQYF.